This T cell receptor beta chain was found in a study of shared clonotypes between healthy human individuals. About the research overall: Three plates each covered CD4 naive and memory; CD8 naive two, CD8 memory one.

Terminally differentiated effector memory CD45RA+ cells were excluded by CCR7 positive selection of CD45RO-negative cells. Each donor was a Caucasian adult residing in Nashville, Tennessee. For sorted subsets, approximately 200 ng DNA per replicate equaled 30,000 or so T cell genomes. Assay used: immunoSEQ multiplex PCR; TCRdb lists only in-frame clones, some missing. The repertoire holds 750,000 to 1,000,000 clones, with over 90% as singletons. The sequence derives from a man younger than 45 in good health. Material: naive CD8+ T cells sorted from blood.

CDR3: CASSSEREGSWGTQYF. The CDR3 bases are TGTGCCAGCAGCTCAGAGCGGGAGGGTTCTTGGGGTACGCAGTATTTT. This sequence joins TRBV7-9 and TRBJ2-3; 10 nucleotides align to TRBD2. The junction had 12 bases not matched to a gene; V was cut back by 4 bases and J by 8 bases. The germline V gene encodes CDR1 SEHNR and CDR2 FQNEAQ (reference sequence). The CDR3 has 16 residues.